This T cell receptor (beta chain) was sequenced for a study of control samples from healthy donors and cancer patients. Using immunoSEQ multiplex PCR, the repertoire was profiled, and TCRdb retains in-frame clones only, with some absent. The data show some 130,000 clones, with about 93% seen just once and 1.7% held by the top ten. The CDR3 extends over 18 amino acids. Per germline, CDR1 SGHAT and CDR2 FQNNGV. The ends were cut back, 6 bases at V and 9 bases at J, with 31 bases in the middle. This sequence originates from a man aged 45 to 65 with head and neck cancer. Sequencing input: PBMCs. This sequence joins TRBV11-2 and TRBJ2-3; tentatively, D is TRBD1 or TRBD2 (6 bases each). CDR3 coding DNA: TGTGCCAGCAGTCCAAACCGCTTAAGCGGGCCAAGGGGGGACACGCAGTATTTT. Amino acid sequence: CASSPNRLSGPRGDTQYF.